This is a list of T cell receptor beta chains from one sample in a study of cytomegalovirus exposure and HLA in healthy donors. The repertoire was sequenced with immunoSEQ multiplex PCR; TCRdb's copy has only in-frame clones and lacks some. This table holds about 160,000 clones, about 72% found once. Source material: PBMCs. The receptors derive from a male donor in good health and CMV-seronegative. The CDR3 runs from the conserved cysteine through the conserved F or W. Each record gives: V gene, D gene, J gene, CDR3 length, clone size, CDR3 protein, CDR3 DNA. The D gene is left open where the match is weak. Rows may omit the clone size; those that give it use once, few, many or a size class.

TRBV27	TRBD2	TRBJ2-3	14	-	CASSSSSGGYTQYF	TGTGCCAGCAGTTCGTCTAGCGGGGGGTATACGCAGTATTTT
TRBV11-2	-	TRBJ2-3	16	-	CASSFTSGSDTDTQYF	TGTGCCAGCAGCTTTACTTCGGGGTCTGACACAGATACGCAGTATTTT
TRBV9	-	TRBJ2-1	15	-	CASSVGQNLYNEQFF	TGTGCCAGCAGCGTAGGGCAGAACCTCTACAATGAGCAGTTCTTC
TRBV7-3	-	TRBJ1-2	14	-	CASSPSEGQSGYTF	TGTGCCAGCAGCCCCTCGGAGGGGCAGTCTGGCTACACCTTC
TRBV5-5	-	TRBJ2-5	14	-	CASSLGDSSREQYF	TGTGCCAGCAGCTTGGGGGACAGTTCACGGGAGCAGTACTTC
TRBV5-1	TRBD1	TRBJ1-2	14	-	CASSSLGTVWSYTF	TGCGCCAGCAGCTCCTTAGGGACAGTCTGGAGCTACACCTTC
TRBV10-3	TRBD2	TRBJ2-7	16	-	CAISNLPGGFSYEQYF	TGTGCCATCAGTAATTTACCGGGGGGTTTCTCCTACGAGCAGTACTTC
TRBV5-1	TRBD1	TRBJ1-1	16	-	CASSFGDRFPNTEAFF	TGCGCCAGCAGCTTTGGGGACAGGTTTCCGAACACTGAAGCTTTCTTT
TRBV13	TRBD1	TRBJ2-2	15	few	CASSSRQGIPGELFF	TGTGCCAGCAGCTCCCGACAGGGCATTCCCGGGGAGCTGTTTTTT
TRBV19	TRBD1	TRBJ1-1	17	few	CASFEGPGQGVITEAFF	TGTGCCAGCTTTGAAGGACCGGGACAGGGGGTAATCACTGAAGCTTTCTTT
TRBV28	-	TRBJ1-4	12	-	CASSPSREKLFF	TGTGCCAGCAGTCCGAGTAGGGAGAAACTGTTTTTT
TRBV5-6	TRBD1	TRBJ2-3	15	-	CASSLGQGRTDTQYF	TGTGCCAGCAGCTTGGGACAGGGGCGCACAGATACGCAGTATTTT
TRBV6-6	-	TRBJ2-7	13	-	CASSYRQSYEQYF	TGTGCCAGCAGTTACCGTCAGTCCTACGAGCAGTACTTC
TRBV4-2	TRBD1	TRBJ1-2	15	-	CASSQDQGVAYGYTF	TGTGCCAGCAGCCAAGATCAGGGGGTGGCCTATGGCTACACCTTC
TRBV11-1	-	TRBJ2-1	15	-	CASSLKWPIYNEQFF	TGTGCCAGCAGCTTAAAGTGGCCGATCTACAATGAGCAGTTCTTC
TRBV7-3	TRBD1	TRBJ1-1	13	-	CASSLGQYTEAFF	TGTGCCAGCAGCTTGGGACAGTACACTGAAGCTTTCTTT
TRBV27	-	TRBJ1-4	12	-	CASSFHNEKLFF	TGTGCCAGCAGTTTTCATAATGAAAAACTGTTTTTT
TRBV7-9	-	TRBJ2-7	12	few	CASSLDWGEQYF	TGTGCCAGCAGCCTGGACTGGGGCGAGCAGTACTTC
TRBV4-2	-	TRBJ2-1	12	-	CASSQQKNEQFF	TGTGCCAGCAGCCAACAGAAGAATGAGCAGTTCTTC
TRBV5-4	TRBD1	TRBJ1-2	14	-	CASSLAGGSDGYTF	TGTGCCAGCAGCTTGGCAGGGGGGTCGGATGGCTACACCTTC
TRBV7-2	-	TRBJ2-1	15	-	CASSLGASAVNEQFF	TGTGCCAGCAGCTTAGGTGCTAGCGCGGTCAATGAGCAGTTCTTC
TRBV5-1	TRBD2	TRBJ2-5	14	-	CASSNSGGRETQYF	TGCGCCAGCTCAAACAGCGGGGGCCGGGAGACCCAGTACTTC
TRBV19	-	TRBJ2-6	14	-	CASSTGSGANVLTF	TGTGCCAGTAGTACGGGTTCTGGGGCCAACGTCCTGACTTTC
TRBV29-1	TRBD1	TRBJ2-2	15	-	CSVGSGTGNTGELFF	TGCAGCGTTGGGTCCGGGACAGGCAACACCGGGGAGCTGTTTTTT
TRBV9	TRBD2	TRBJ2-5	16	-	CASSGGLAGPQETQYF	TGTGCCAGCAGTGGGGGACTAGCGGGTCCTCAAGAGACCCAGTACTTC
TRBV9	-	TRBJ2-3	14	-	CASSVAWGADTQYF	TGTGCCAGCAGCGTAGCTTGGGGGGCAGATACGCAGTATTTT
TRBV11-3	TRBD1	TRBJ1-1	16	-	CASSHGDRDGNTEAFF	TGTGCCAGCAGCCATGGGGACAGGGACGGGAACACTGAAGCTTTCTTT
TRBV5-1	TRBD1	TRBJ1-1	15	-	CASSLVGTGGTEAFF	TGCGCCAGCAGCTTGGTCGGGACAGGGGGCACTGAAGCTTTCTTT
TRBV6-5	-	TRBJ2-7	12	-	CASSRGGGEQYF	TGTGCCAGCAGCAGGGGTGGGGGCGAGCAGTACTTC
TRBV7-9	-	TRBJ1-2	16	-	CASSLLESERLYGYTF	TGTGCCAGCAGCCTGCTGGAGAGTGAGAGGCTGTATGGCTACACCTTC
TRBV9	-	TRBJ2-1	16	-	CASSVGRGSSYNEQFF	TGTGCCAGCAGCGTAGGTCGAGGGAGCTCCTACAATGAGCAGTTCTTC
TRBV19	TRBD2	TRBJ2-6	16	-	CASSMMGGAGANVLTF	TGTGCCAGTAGTATGATGGGGGGGGCTGGGGCCAACGTCCTGACTTTC
TRBV6-5	TRBD1	TRBJ2-7	13	-	CASRRTGTFEQYF	TGTGCCAGCAGGAGGACAGGGACCTTCGAGCAGTACTTC
TRBV28	TRBD1	TRBJ2-5	14	-	CASSLDRAQETQYF	TGTGCCAGCAGTTTGGACAGGGCCCAAGAGACCCAGTACTTC
TRBV5-4	-	TRBJ1-1	14	few	CASSQTAGSAEAFF	TGTGCCAGCAGTCAGACAGCGGGGAGCGCTGAAGCTTTCTTT
TRBV7-6	-	TRBJ2-2	13	-	CASSADTPGELFF	TGTGCCAGCAGCGCGGACACCCCGGGGGAGCTGTTTTTT
TRBV6-1	TRBD1	TRBJ2-5	14	once	CASSPRGGRETQYF	TGTGCCAGCAGCCCACGAGGGGGCCGAGAGACCCAGTACTTC